These T cell receptor beta chains were read from a single sample in a study of blood T cell repertoires in COVID-19. Produced via immunoSEQ multiplex PCR; TCRdb's table is partial and in-frame only. The sample consists of about 15,000 clones, about 89% of them appearing once. The sequenced sample consisted of peripheral blood. These receptors were taken from a woman between 70 and 85 years old in a cohort sampled during active or convalescent COVID-19. Each CDR3 is given with its conserved first and last residue. D genes are given only for firm matches. Size tells how often a clone was seen (once, few, many) or the class of an expanded clone, and some rows leave it out.

TRBJ2-7 - - 15 TRBV6-5 CASSLFGQRSYEQYF TGTGCCAGCTCCTTGTTCGGACAACGCTCCTACGAGCAGTACTTC
TRBJ1-1 - - 17 TRBV18 CASSPQGNYYSNTEAFF TGTGCCAGCTCACCCCAGGGGAACTATTACTCGAACACTGAAGCTTTCTTT
TRBJ2-7 TRBD1 - 16 TRBV6-6 CASSPGQGAFSYEQYF TGTGCCAGCAGCCCTGGACAGGGTGCTTTCTCCTACGAGCAGTACTTC
TRBJ2-1 TRBD1 - 17 TRBV19 CASSPAPGQGGRDEQFF TGTGCCAGTAGTCCCGCACCGGGACAGGGGGGCCGAGATGAGCAGTTCTTC
TRBJ1-1 - few 15 TRBV6-5 CASSPVDTSYTEAFF TGTGCCAGCAGTCCTGTCGACACCTCTTACACTGAAGCTTTCTTT
TRBJ1-6 - - 14 TRBV30 CAWSRGPYNSPLHF TGTGCCTGGAGCAGGGGACCCTATAATTCACCCCTCCACTTT
TRBJ2-7 TRBD1 - 14 TRBV6-2/TRBV6-3 CASSYSGTGLEQYF TGTGCCAGCAGTTACTCGGGGACAGGGCTCGAGCAGTACTTC
TRBJ2-2 - - 15 TRBV7-8 CASSSRGARTGELFF TGTGCCAGCAGCTCCAGGGGGGCGAGGACCGGGGAGCTGTTTTTT
TRBJ1-2 TRBD1 once 15 TRBV28 CATGTGGPSNYGYTF TGTGCCACCGGGACAGGGGGCCCCTCTAACTATGGCTACACCTTC
TRBJ1-1 - few 16 TRBV3-1/TRBV3-2 CASSQASGYMNTEAFF TGTGCCAGCAGCCAAGCCTCAGGTTACATGAACACTGAAGCTTTCTTT
TRBJ2-3 - - 15 TRBV29-1 CSVEGGGAEVNTQYF TGCAGCGTTGAAGGGGGAGGAGCTGAGGTAAATACGCAGTATTTT